Shown below are 17 T cell receptor beta chains from a single sample sequenced in a study of T cell responses to AZD1222 COVID-19 vaccine. Clones were sequenced by immunoSEQ multiplex PCR, and TCRdb holds only the in-frame ones, with some missing. This table holds approximately 130,000 clones, about 89% found once. Sequenced here: peripheral blood, sampled on day 0 of AZD1222 vaccination. The receptor set was obtained from an adult in good health.

The chain combines TRBV6-5 with TRBJ1-2; D unclear. This CDR3 has 15 amino acids. The germline gives CDR1 MNHEY, CDR2 SVGAGI. V lost 2 bases and J lost 0, with 10 bases in between. The CDR3 DNA reads as TGTGCCAGCAGTTACAGTGCCCTAGCTAACTATGGCTACACCTTC. Its translation: CASSYSALANYGYTF.

This rearrangement joins TRBV3-1 (or the pseudogene TRBV3-2) to TRBJ1-1; D not certain. The CDR3 runs to 14 residues. The germline V gene encodes CDR1 LGHDT and CDR2 YNNKEL (reference sequence). V was shortened by 4 bases and J by 6 bases, with 15 bases between the two germline ends. CDR3 residues: CASSLRGWQSEAFF. Here the CDR3 DNA reads TGTGCCAGCAGCCTCCGCGGGTGGCAGTCTGAAGCTTTCTTT.

This clone was counted once. V usage is TRBV9 and J usage is TRBJ1-6; weak D call: TRBD1 (5 bases). The CDR3 length is 14 residues. The V gene's germline CDR1 is SGDLS and CDR2 YYNGEE. V lost 0 bases and J lost 8, with 9 bases in between. CDR3 DNA: TGTGCCAGCAGCGTAGGGGACGCCGATTCACCCCTCCACTTT. Translation gives CASSVGDADSPLHF.

The gene calls are TRBV6-5 and TRBJ1-6; 7 positions agree with TRBD1. Unmatched junction bases numbered 1, after V lost 4 bases and J lost 7 bases. This CDR3 is built from 13 residues. CDR1 and CDR2 from the germline V gene are MNHEY and SVGAGI. CDR3 in amino acids: CASSLTGNSPLHF. CDR3 bases: TGTGCCAGCAGTTTGACAGGGAATTCACCCCTCCACTTT.

This chain uses TRBV10-2 with TRBJ1-3; no clear D gene. Germline V gene lookup returns CDR1 WSHSY and CDR2 SAAADI. CDR3 length: 14 residues. V lost 3 bases and J 3 bases, leaving 9 bases between the germline ends. The chain's CDR3 is CASSEGLGGNTIYF. DNA of the CDR3: TGCGCCAGCAGTGAAGGCCTCGGTGGAAACACCATATATTTT.

The chain carries TRBV3-1 (or the pseudogene TRBV3-2) and TRBJ1-5; D uncertain. V lost 0 bases to trimming and J lost 6 bases, with 6 bases between them. The CDR3 loop spans 13 amino acids. CDR1 is LGHDT, CDR2 YNNKEL, per germline (reference sequence). CDR3 region: CASSQEGGQPQHF. Here the CDR3 DNA reads TGTGCCAGCAGCCAAGAGGGTGGTCAGCCCCAGCATTTT.

The chain recombines TRBV5-5 with TRBJ2-5; 8 nucleotides align to TRBD1. The CDR3 runs 15 residues. The germline V gene has CDR1 SGHKS and CDR2 YYEKEE (reference sequence). The trim removed 1 base at V and 1 base at J, leaving 3 bases unmatched. The CDR3 spells CASSLTGGPQETQYF. CDR3 in DNA: TGTGCCAGCAGCTTGACAGGGGGACCCCAAGAGACCCAGTACTTC.

The chain recombines TRBV5-6 with TRBJ1-2, with D perhaps TRBD1 (6 bases). CDR3 length: 14 residues. Germline V gene sequence: CDR1 SGHDT, CDR2 YYEEEE. Trimming removed 2 bases at V and 4 bases at J, with 12 bases between. The CDR3 DNA reads TGTGCCAGCAGCTTTTGGGACAAGGGCTATGGCTACACCTTC. As protein: CASSFWDKGYGYTF.

The chain employs TRBV4-1 and TRBJ1-5, with D perhaps TRBD1 (5 bases). The CDR3 spans 14 residues. Per the germline V gene, CDR1 is MGHRA and CDR2 is YSYEKL. Deletions cut 1 base from V and 7 bases from J, with 11 bases between. As DNA, the CDR3 is TGCGCCAGCAGCCAAGTGGGGACGGGACAGCCCCAGCATTTT. Translated: CASSQVGTGQPQHF.

The chain couples TRBV3-1 (or the pseudogene TRBV3-2) to TRBJ2-4; D is undetermined. The CDR3 has 14 residues. Trimming removed 6 bases at V and 2 bases at J, with 11 bases between. In germline, CDR1 is LGHDT, CDR2 YNNKEL (reference sequence). The CDR3 here is CASSLAGTKNIQYF. DNA of the CDR3: TGTGCCAGCAGTTTAGCCGGAACCAAAAACATTCAGTACTTC.

The chain carries TRBV5-5 and TRBJ2-7; D assignment may be TRBD1 or TRBD2 (5 bases each). Trimming cost V 4 bases and J 9 bases, with 17 bases left between them. Germline V lookup: CDR1 SGHKS, CDR2 YYEKEE (reference sequence). The CDR3 length is 13 residues. The CDR3 protein is CASSEGPSIVQYF. The CDR3 DNA sequence: TGTGCCAGCAGCGAGGGACCCTCGATTGTGCAGTACTTC.

CDR3 nucleotide sequence: TGCAGTGCTAGTGGTCAGGCCCACTCTGGGGCCAACGTCCTGACTTTC. Its protein is CSASGQAHSGANVLTF. This chain links TRBV20-1 with TRBJ2-6; D unclear. Germline lookup yields CDR1 DFQATT and CDR2 SNEGSKA (reference sequence). Deletions cut 3 bases from V and 0 bases from J, with 12 bases between. The CDR3 sequence is 16 residues long.

This chain connects TRBV21-1 to TRBJ2-7. TRBV21-1 corresponds to a pseudogene. There are 13 residues in the CDR3. The CDR3 DNA is TGTGCCAGCAGCCCCAACGGCATCTACGAGCAGTACTTC. Translating gives CASSPNGIYEQYF.

The chain joins TRBV29-1 to TRBJ2-3; D is possibly TRBD2 (5 bases). Germline-derived CDR1 and CDR2 are SQVTM and ANQGSEA. This CDR3 comprises 15 residues. The germline V and J ends were trimmed by 4 bases and 1 base, with 15 bases remaining between them. In nucleotides, the CDR3 is TGCAGCGTTGGTCACGGACTGCTAGGCACAGATACGCAGTATTTT. Its translation is CSVGHGLLGTDTQYF.

This clone was detected a few times. The chain carries TRBV19 and TRBJ2-2, with D maybe TRBD2 (6 bases). CDR1 is LNHDA and CDR2 is SQIVND in the germline V gene (reference sequence). CDR3 length: 14 amino acids. V lost 7 bases to trimming and J lost 3 bases, with 12 bases between them. CDR3 protein: CASNPRLDTGELFF. The CDR3 coding sequence is TGTGCCAGTAACCCTAGACTAGACACCGGGGAGCTGTTTTTT.

The CDR3 protein is CASSQDKGHEQYF. Here the CDR3 DNA reads TGTGCCAGCAGCCAAGATAAAGGTCACGAGCAGTACTTC. The chain links TRBV4-2 to TRBJ2-7; D unclear. The ends were cut back, 0 bases at V and 5 bases at J, with 8 bases in the middle. This CDR3 is 13 amino acids long. The germline gives CDR1 LGHNA, CDR2 YNFKEQ.

The genes are TRBV7-9 and TRBJ2-5, with D perhaps matching TRBD2 (6 bases). Deletions cut 5 bases from V and 2 bases from J, with 15 bases between. The CDR3 runs to 15 residues. The germline CDR1 and CDR2 sequences are SEHNR and FQNEAQ (reference sequence). This CDR3 is CASSGGTLLQETQYF. CDR3 sequence (DNA): TGTGCCAGCAGCGGAGGGACTCTATTACAAGAGACCCAGTACTTC. The full variable domain, rest sourced from reference TRBV7-9 and TRBJ2-5, is DTGVSQNPRHKITKRGQNVTFRCDPISEHNRLYWYRQTLGQGPEFLTYFQNEAQLEKSRLLSDRFSAERPKGSFSTLEIQRTEQGDSAMYLCASSGGTLLQETQYFGPGTRLLVL.